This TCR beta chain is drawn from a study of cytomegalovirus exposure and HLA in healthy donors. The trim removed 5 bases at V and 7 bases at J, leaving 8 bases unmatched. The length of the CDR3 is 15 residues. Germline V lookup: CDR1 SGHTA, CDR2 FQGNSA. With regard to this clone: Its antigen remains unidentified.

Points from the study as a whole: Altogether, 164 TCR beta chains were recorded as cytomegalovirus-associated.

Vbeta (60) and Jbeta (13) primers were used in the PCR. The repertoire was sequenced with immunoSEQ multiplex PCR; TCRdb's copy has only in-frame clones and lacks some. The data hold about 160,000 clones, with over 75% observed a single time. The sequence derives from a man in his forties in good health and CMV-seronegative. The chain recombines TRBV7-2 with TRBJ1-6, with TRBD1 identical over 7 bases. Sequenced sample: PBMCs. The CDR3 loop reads CASSLGVGGNSPLHF. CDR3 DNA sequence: TGTGCCAGCAGCCTGGGGGTAGGGGGCAATTCACCCCTCCACTTT. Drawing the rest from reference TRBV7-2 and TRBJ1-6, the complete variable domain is GAGVSQSPSNKVTEKGKDVELRCDPISGHTALYWYRQSLGQGLEFLIYFQGNSAPDKSGLPSDRFSAERTGGSVSTLTIQRTQQEDSAVYLCASSLGVGGNSPLHFGNGTRLTVT.